The 27 T cell receptor beta chains given below trace back to one sample, sequenced in a study of beta chain features in type 1 diabetes listed by TCRdb under 2018. Library method: the immunoSEQ multiplex PCR assay. The entire isolated RNA was reverse transcribed using the High Capacity cDNA Reverse Transcription Kit, and thus expressed TCRB transcripts were sequenced. Imported from immuneACCESS, the table was reduced by TCRdb to in-frame sequences with V and J called. These copies leave out some clones; in studies compared against another copy, an unresolved V gene accounts for under half, and the cause of the remainder is not known. This sample gives under 550,000 clones in total; about an eighth of them show up just once. The ten most abundant clones make up approximately 0.05% of the sample. Sequencing used naive CD4+ T cells from blood. Read against the paper, the sample's cell subset or site label means: true naive CD4+ T cells. Every receptor here comes from a woman younger than 35 in good health.

The rearrangement joins TRBV20-1 to TRBJ2-1; D is possibly TRBD1 or TRBD2 (5 bases each). This CDR3 is 11 amino acids long. Germline CDR1 reads DFQATT; CDR2 reads SNEGSKA (reference sequence). Trimming removed 6 bases from V and 10 bases from J, with 13 bases in between. The DNA for the CDR3 is TGCAGTGCGCGCTCGGGGCTCGAGCAGTTCTTC. Its translation: CSARSGLEQFF.

The genes are TRBV25-1 and TRBJ2-3, with TRBD1 identical over 9 bases. V shed 6 bases, J shed 4 bases, and the junction held 8 bases outside the gene matches. The CDR3 spans 15 residues. CDR1 and CDR2 (germline): MGHDK, SYGVNS. Here the CDR3 DNA reads TGTGCCAGCAGCGAGTTAGGGACAGGGTCAGATACGCAGTATTTT. Protein product: CASSELGTGSDTQYF.

The CDR3 DNA reads as TGTGCCAGCAGCCCACGGAGGGGTAATTCACCCCTCCACTTT. It codes for CASSPRRGNSPLHF. The V gene is TRBV11-2, the J gene TRBJ1-6, with D perhaps matching TRBD1 (5 bases). The CDR3 is 14 amino acids. The ends were cut back, 5 bases at V and 6 bases at J, with 11 bases in the middle. Per the germline V gene, CDR1 is SGHAT and CDR2 is FQNNGV.

A few counts support this clone. V usage is TRBV7-9 and J usage is TRBJ1-1; a weak D match, TRBD1 (6 bases). Trimming removed 7 bases from V and 8 bases from J, with 14 bases in between. Germline V gene sequence: CDR1 SEHNR, CDR2 FQNEAQ (reference sequence). The CDR3 has 12 residues. The CDR3 spells CASTSYRDEAFF. The CDR3 coding sequence is TGTGCCAGCACCTCCTACAGGGACGAAGCTTTCTTT. The full variable domain, completed using reference TRBV7-9 and TRBJ1-1, is DTGVSQNPRHKITKRGQNVTFRCDPISEHNRLYWYRQTLGQGPEFLTYFQNEAQLEKSRLLSDRFSAERPKGSFSTLEIQRTEQGDSAMYLCASTSYRDEAFFGQGTRLTVV.

The chain has TRBV27 and TRBJ1-5; TRBD1 matches at 8 bases. The CDR3 runs 13 residues. The V gene end was trimmed by 8 bases and the J gene end by 7 bases; junction bases not matched to a gene: 7. Germline V gene lookup returns CDR1 MNHEY and CDR2 SMNVEV (reference sequence). In DNA, the CDR3 is TGTGCCAGCGGCCCGGACAGGGACCAGCCCCAGCATTTT. It translates to CASGPDRDQPQHF.

The chain carries TRBV7-9 and TRBJ2-7; tentatively, D is TRBD1 (5 bases). The CDR3 is 16 amino acids. The V and J ends lost 4 bases and 3 bases respectively, with 19 bases between them. Per germline, CDR1 SEHNR and CDR2 FQNEAQ (reference sequence). The CDR3 DNA reads as TGTGCCAGCAGCTCGTTCTCCCTTGGACACGACTACGAGCAGTACTTC. The encoded protein is CASSSFSLGHDYEQYF.

In its sample, this clone was seen a few times. V usage is TRBV5-4 and J usage is TRBJ1-1; D not resolved. The ends were cut back, 2 bases at V and 7 bases at J, with 12 bases in the middle. The CDR3 consists of 13 residues. CDR1 SGHNT and CDR2 YYREEE come from the germline V gene (reference sequence). The DNA for the CDR3 is TGTGCCAGCAGCTTTTCCGGGGTCATTGAAGCTTTCTTT. Its translation is CASSFSGVIEAFF.

A few counts support this clone. V gene TRBV18 combines with J gene TRBJ2-5, with D unresolved. Germline V lookup: CDR1 KGHSH, CDR2 LQKENI. The CDR3 spans 13 residues. The V gene lost 3 bases and the J gene lost 3 bases, with 8 bases spanning the gap. CDR3 amino acids: CASSPLKEETQYF. CDR3 DNA sequence: TGTGCCAGCTCACCCCTAAAAGAAGAGACCCAGTACTTC.

This chain's CDR3 is CAWSSTGGQFF. Written as DNA, the CDR3 is TGTGCCTGGTCATCCACTGGGGGGCAGTTCTTC. The genes are TRBV30 and TRBJ2-1, with D perhaps assigned TRBD1 or TRBD2 (5 bases each). The CDR3 consists of 11 residues. Trimming left V 5 bases short and J 12 bases short, with 14 bases between. Per germline, CDR1 GTSNPN and CDR2 SVGIG (reference sequence).

This clone was seen a handful of times. V and J are TRBV15 and TRBJ2-1, with D unresolved. Germline-derived CDR1 and CDR2 are LNHNV and YYDKDF (reference sequence). The germline V and J ends were trimmed by 5 bases and 1 base, with 12 bases remaining between them. CDR3 length equals 15 residues. CDR3 sequence reads: CATSPPVGSYNEQFF. CDR3 in DNA: TGTGCCACCAGCCCCCCAGTGGGGTCCTACAATGAGCAGTTCTTC.

This clone was detected only a few times. J is TRBJ2-3 and V is TRBV9; 7 nucleotides match TRBD2. The V gene's germline CDR1 is SGDLS and CDR2 YYNGEE. The CDR3 is made up of 15 amino acids. Trimming took 1 base from V and 1 from J; bases not matched to a gene: 3. The CDR3 region has the DNA TGTGCCAGCAGCGTAAATGCGGGAGGCACAGATACGCAGTATTTT. Protein product: CASSVNAGGTDTQYF.

This clone was picked up a small number of times. The rearrangement uses TRBV9 and TRBJ2-3, with TRBD1 matching 8 bases. V gave up 4 bases and J gave up 3 bases; unmatched junction bases: 10. This CDR3 has 16 residues. Germline V gives CDR1 SGDLS, CDR2 YYNGEE. The CDR3: CASSTQGAIMTDTQYF. The CDR3 DNA is TGTGCCAGCAGCACCCAGGGGGCGATTATGACAGATACGCAGTATTTT. The full variable domain, completed using reference TRBV9 and TRBJ2-3, is DSGVTQTPKHLITATGQRVTLRCSPRSGDLSVYWYQQSLDQGLQFLIQYYNGEERAKGNILERFSAQQFPDLHSELNLSSLELGDSALYFCASSTQGAIMTDTQYFGPGTRLTVL.

This sequence joins TRBV19 and TRBJ2-3; weak D call: TRBD2 (6 bases). Germline V gene data show CDR1 as LNHDA and CDR2 as SQIVND (reference sequence). V lost 8 bases and J lost 2, with 14 bases in between. This CDR3 is built from 14 residues. DNA of the CDR3: TGTGCCAGTCGGCGGGAAACCCCCACAGATACGCAGTATTTT. Encoded protein: CASRRETPTDTQYF. The whole variable domain, filled in from reference TRBV19 and TRBJ2-3, reads DGGITQSPKYLFRKEGQNVTLSCEQNLNHDAMYWYRQDPGQGLRLIYYSQIVNDFQKGDIAEGYSVSREKKESFPLTVTSAQKNPTAFYLCASRRETPTDTQYFGPGTRLTVL.

The chain has TRBV5-4 and TRBJ2-1; no definite D call. V shed 0 bases and J shed 9 bases, with 10 bases lying between them. CDR3 length: 13 amino acids. Germline CDR1 and CDR2: SGHNT and YYREEE (reference sequence). The chain's CDR3 is CASSLVGDPEQFF. CDR3 DNA sequence: TGTGCCAGCAGCTTGGTTGGAGATCCTGAGCAGTTCTTC.

This sequence joins TRBV29-1 and TRBJ2-7; D unclear. The CDR3 is made up of 13 amino acids. Germline values: CDR1 SQVTM, CDR2 ANQGSEA. Trimming stripped 4 bases from V and 2 bases from J, with 12 bases between. CDR3 nucleotide sequence: TGCAGCGTTGTAACAGTTCAGACCTACGAGCAGTACTTC. Translating it yields CSVVTVQTYEQYF.

The gene calls are TRBV2 and TRBJ1-2, with 7 bases fitting TRBD1. The CDR3 spans 13 residues. V lost 6 bases and J lost 2; bases outside the gene matches: 3. CDR1 and CDR2 (germline): SNHLY, FYNNEI. CDR3 loop: CASRQGLNYGYTF. As DNA, the CDR3 is TGTGCCAGCAGACAGGGGTTGAACTATGGCTACACCTTC.

The J gene is TRBJ2-5, the V gene TRBV9; perhaps TRBD1 as D (6 bases). This CDR3 region has 14 residues. In germline, CDR1 is SGDLS, CDR2 YYNGEE. With 4 bases removed from V and 5 bases from J, the gap between germline ends came to 15 bases. The CDR3 DNA is TGTGCCAGCAGCCAAACAGGGTATGGTGAGACCCAGTACTTC. Translation: CASSQTGYGETQYF.

Concerning this clone itself: Other DNA sequences of this sample code for an identical CDR3. V and J are TRBV7-9 and TRBJ2-2, with 7 nucleotides matching TRBD1. The CDR3 has 13 amino acids. CDR1 and CDR2 (germline): SEHNR, FQNEAQ (reference sequence). J lost 5 bases, V lost 4 bases, and 1 base had no gene match. CDR3 protein: CASSSRGTGELFF. The DNA for the CDR3 is TGTGCCAGCAGCTCCAGGGGGACCGGGGAGCTGTTTTTT.

This clone was found a few times. V is TRBV9 and J is TRBJ2-2; D is unresolved. There are 16 residues in the CDR3. In germline, CDR1 is SGDLS, CDR2 YYNGEE. Trimming cost V 0 bases and J 0 bases, with 9 bases left between them. The CDR3 DNA sequence: TGTGCCAGCAGCGTAGTGCCCGGATCGAACACCGGGGAGCTGTTTTTT. The encoded protein is CASSVVPGSNTGELFF.

Remarks on this clone: Other nucleotide sequences from this sample produce the same CDR3. This chain connects TRBV5-6 to TRBJ2-5; D ambiguous. Trimming shortened V by 0 bases and J by 3 bases, and 6 bases separated the two germline ends. This CDR3 region has 13 residues. Looked up from germline, CDR1 is SGHDT and CDR2 is YYEEEE. CDR3 in DNA: TGTGCCAGCAGCTTGGGCCGAGAAGAGACCCAGTACTTC. Its translation: CASSLGREETQYF.

This clone was detected a few times. The chain is built from TRBV9 and TRBJ2-3; TRBD2 matches 12 bases. With V trimmed by 4 bases and J by 5 bases, 5 bases remained unmatched. This CDR3 is 15 amino acids long. Germline CDR1 is SGDLS and CDR2 is YYNGEE. CDR3 protein: CASSPRTSGEDTQYF. The CDR3 nucleotides read TGTGCCAGCAGCCCCAGGACTAGCGGGGAAGATACGCAGTATTTT.

The chain carries TRBV30 and TRBJ2-7; no reliable D call. The CDR3 sequence is 12 residues long. Trimming took 0 bases from V and 3 from J, leaving 6 bases between them. Germline V lookup: CDR1 GTSNPN, CDR2 SVGIG (reference sequence). For the CDR3, the DNA is TGTGCCTGGAGTGTATCTGGCTACGAGCAGTACTTC. Its protein is CAWSVSGYEQYF.

The chain employs TRBV9 and TRBJ1-3; maybe TRBD1 (5 bases). The CDR3 loop spans 18 amino acids. Trimming shortened V by 4 bases and J by 0 bases, and 20 bases separated the two germline ends. From germline, CDR1 is SGDLS and CDR2 YYNGEE. CDR3 residues: CASSPRTGTVSSGNTIYF. Here the CDR3 DNA reads TGTGCCAGCAGCCCCAGGACTGGGACGGTTAGCTCTGGAAACACCATATATTTT.

There are a few counts of this clone. The chain recombines TRBV7-2 with TRBJ2-2; TRBD1 matches 8 bases. V shed 5 bases, J shed 1 base, and the junction held 3 bases outside the gene matches. Germline values: CDR1 SGHTA, CDR2 FQGNSA. The CDR3 sequence is 15 residues long. CDR3 DNA sequence: TGTGCCAGCAGCCGGGACAGGCTGAACACCGGGGAGCTGTTTTTT. It specifies CASSRDRLNTGELFF.

The chain joins TRBV5-1 to TRBJ2-5, with D uncertain. There are 11 residues in the CDR3. V gave up 6 bases and J gave up 5 bases, with 8 bases separating them. CDR1 is SGHRS, CDR2 YFSETQ, per germline. CDR3 in DNA: TGCGCCAGCACCGAAAAGGAGACCCAGTACTTC. Translating gives CASTEKETQYF.

This clone was counted between two and nine times. J is TRBJ1-2 and V is TRBV6-5; a weak D match, TRBD1 (6 bases). This CDR3 is built from 12 residues. The ends were cut back, 2 bases at V and 11 bases at J, with 12 bases in the middle. Germline CDR1 MNHEY, CDR2 SVGAGI. The CDR3 nucleotides read TGTGCCAGCAGTTACGACAGGCTCCAATACACCTTC. Encoded protein: CASSYDRLQYTF.

This clone has more than one count but fewer than ten. The chain has TRBV4-1 and TRBJ2-6; D not certain. The germline V and J ends were trimmed by 1 base and 4 bases, with 11 bases remaining between them. Germline lookup yields CDR1 MGHRA and CDR2 YSYEKL. The CDR3 loop spans 16 amino acids. CDR3 coding DNA: TGCGCCAGCAGCCAAGGGACGACCCGGGGGGCCAACGTCCTGACTTTC. As protein: CASSQGTTRGANVLTF.